This T cell receptor (beta chain) was captured in a study of OX40 agonist ivuxolimab in advanced cancers. Study results and limitations: More expanded clones were found, on average, in CD8+ than in CD4+ T cells.

Details on this clone: Its antigen is currently unknown.

Trimming cost V 3 bases and J 4 bases; bases outside gene matches: 0. The CDR3 length is 14 residues. From germline, CDR1 is SGHTA and CDR2 FQGNSA. Sequencing used immunoSEQ multiplex PCR; TCRdb keeps in-frame clones, though not all of them. Here the sample spans approximately 80,000 clones, over 80% being singletons. The receptor was isolated from an adult with an advanced solid tumor such as melanoma, head and neck, liver or kidney cancer. The sample here was CD4+ or CD8+ T cells sorted from blood, taken in a trial of the OX40 agonist ivuxolimab. V gene TRBV7-2 combines with J gene TRBJ1-2; 12 nucleotides agree with TRBD1. CDR3 coding DNA: TGTGCCAGCAGCTTGGGACAGGGGGCCTATGGCTACACCTTC. Protein: CASSLGQGAYGYTF.